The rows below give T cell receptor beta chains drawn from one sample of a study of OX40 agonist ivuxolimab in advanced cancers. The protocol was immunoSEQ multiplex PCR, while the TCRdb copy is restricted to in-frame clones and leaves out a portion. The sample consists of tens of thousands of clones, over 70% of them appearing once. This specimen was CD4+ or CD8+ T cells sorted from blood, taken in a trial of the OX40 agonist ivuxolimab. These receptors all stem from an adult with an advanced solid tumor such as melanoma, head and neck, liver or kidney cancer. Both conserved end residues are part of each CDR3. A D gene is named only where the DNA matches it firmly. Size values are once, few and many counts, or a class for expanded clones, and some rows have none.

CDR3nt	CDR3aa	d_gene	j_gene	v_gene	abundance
TGTGCCAGCAGCTTCGGGGTTCGCGCCGGGGAGCTGTTTTTT	CASSFGVRAGELFF	.	TRBJ2-2	TRBV11-2	.
TGTGCCAGCAGGGGCAGGGCAAATTACGAGCAGTACTTC	CASRGRANYEQYF	.	TRBJ2-7	TRBV5-6	few
TGTGCCAGCAGCTTGGGAGACTACGAGCAGTACTTC	CASSLGDYEQYF	.	TRBJ2-7	TRBV7-6	.
TGTGCCAGCAGTTCCTTGGGGTATCTTTCGGAAAAACTGTTTTTT	CASSSLGYLSEKLFF	.	TRBJ1-4	TRBV27	.
TGTGCCAGCAGCTTGGGGACAGGTTTTTCGGCCGGGGAGCTGTTTTTT	CASSLGTGFSAGELFF	TRBD1	TRBJ2-2	TRBV5-4	.
TGTGCCAGCTCGGGGGACAGTGACGGAGGTGGCTACACCTTC	CASSGDSDGGGYTF	TRBD1	TRBJ1-2	TRBV18	.
TGTGCCAGCAGCCTCGGGACATCCGAGAAGGCTTTCTTT	CASSLGTSEKAFF	.	TRBJ1-1	TRBV2	.
TGTGCCAGCAGCTCGGGACAGGCCGTTAAAGAGACCCAGTACTTC	CASSSGQAVKETQYF	TRBD1	TRBJ2-5	TRBV13	.
TGTGCCAGCACCACGGTCCGACAGCCCCAGCATTTT	CASTTVRQPQHF	.	TRBJ1-5	TRBV6-5	.
TGTGCCAGCAGCCAATGGGGCCCAGGTCGAGCTTTCTTT	CASSQWGPGRAFF	.	TRBJ1-1	TRBV14	.
TGTGCCAGCAGTTACTCGAGGGGAAATAGCAATCAGCCCCAGCATTTT	CASSYSRGNSNQPQHF	.	TRBJ1-5	TRBV6-6	.
TGTGCCAGCTCACCATACACGGGACTCACGGACAGGACTAATGAAAAACTGTTTTTT	CASSPYTGLTDRTNEKLFF	TRBD1	TRBJ1-4	TRBV18	.
TGTGCCAGCAGTCCCCTTCCCGGGACAGGGGGCGGTGAGCAGTACTTC	CASSPLPGTGGGEQYF	TRBD1	TRBJ2-7	TRBV6-6	.
TGTGCCAGCAGTATCAACGGGCAGGGAGGACAGCCCCAGCATTTT	CASSINGQGGQPQHF	.	TRBJ1-5	TRBV6-5	.
TGTGCCTGGAGTGTACAAATCGGCGGGGAGCAGTTCTTC	CAWSVQIGGEQFF	.	TRBJ2-1	TRBV30	few
TGTGCCAGCAGCGTTAAGACAGCTCCTAATGAAAAACTGTTTTTT	CASSVKTAPNEKLFF	.	TRBJ1-4	TRBV9	.
TGTGCCAGCAGTTACTCAGGACGGACCTACGAGCAGTACTTC	CASSYSGRTYEQYF	.	TRBJ2-7	TRBV6-5	.
TGTGCCAGTAGTTCCCGGGAGGGATGGGGCAATCAGCCCCAGCATTTT	CASSSREGWGNQPQHF	.	TRBJ1-5	TRBV19	.
TGTGCCAGCAGCTTGGACAGAGCTGGGGCCAACGTCCTGACTTTC	CASSLDRAGANVLTF	.	TRBJ2-6	TRBV7-9	.
TGTGCCAGCAGTGAGCTAGCGGGGGGTCACAATGAGCAGTTCTTC	CASSELAGGHNEQFF	TRBD2	TRBJ2-1	TRBV6-1	.
TGTGCCAGTAGTGCAGGGATGGGCACAGATACGCAGTATTTT	CASSAGMGTDTQYF	.	TRBJ2-3	TRBV19	.
TGCGCCAGCAGCTTGGGGCACAGGGTTGAGACCCAGTACTTC	CASSLGHRVETQYF	.	TRBJ2-5	TRBV5-1	.
TGTGCCAGCAGGGACCATAGCAATCAGCCCCAGCATTTT	CASRDHSNQPQHF	.	TRBJ1-5	TRBV6-5	.
TGTGCCAGCGGGGGCAGGGACTCAACCGGGGAGCTGTTTTTT	CASGGRDSTGELFF	.	TRBJ2-2	TRBV2	few
TGTGCCAGCAGCCCAGGACAGGGTCGCACTGAAGCTTTCTTT	CASSPGQGRTEAFF	TRBD1	TRBJ1-1	TRBV7-2	few
TGTGCCAGCAGACCCACTAGCGGAAACACCATATATTTT	CASRPTSGNTIYF	.	TRBJ1-3	TRBV6-5	.
TGTGCCAGCAGCGTAAGGACAGGGGGAGTATCACCCCTCCACTTT	CASSVRTGGVSPLHF	TRBD1	TRBJ1-6	TRBV9	.
TGTGCCAGCACAGAGCGGCTCACAGATACGCAGTATTTT	CASTERLTDTQYF	.	TRBJ2-3	TRBV11-1	.
TGTGCCAGCAGCCAAAGGGTGCGCTCCTACGAGCAGTACTTC	CASSQRVRSYEQYF	.	TRBJ2-7	TRBV2	.
TGTGCCAGCAGTGGTGGACAGGGGAATGAGCAGTTCTTC	CASSGGQGNEQFF	TRBD1	TRBJ2-1	TRBV6-4	.
TGTGCCAGCTCACCTGAACAGGGCACCGGGGAGCTGTTTTTT	CASSPEQGTGELFF	.	TRBJ2-2	TRBV18	.
TGTGCCAGCAGCTTCGGGGGAACTAGCACAGATACGCAGTATTTT	CASSFGGTSTDTQYF	.	TRBJ2-3	TRBV11-3	.
TGTGCCAGCAGCCCGGCCCGGGAAAAACTGTTTTTT	CASSPAREKLFF	.	TRBJ1-4	TRBV7-2	few
TGTGCCAGCAGCTTGGGAAACACGGTATACTATGGCTACACCTTC	CASSLGNTVYYGYTF	.	TRBJ1-2	TRBV7-9	.
TGTGCCAGCAGCGTGACAGGGGGGAATTCACCCCTCCACTTT	CASSVTGGNSPLHF	TRBD1	TRBJ1-6	TRBV9	few
TGTGCCTGGAGGACAGGATGGAATGAAAAACTGTTTTTT	CAWRTGWNEKLFF	.	TRBJ1-4	TRBV30	.
TGTGCCAGCAGTTCCCCTGGGACGGCGAATGAGCAGTTCTTC	CASSSPGTANEQFF	.	TRBJ2-1	TRBV6-6	.
TGTGCCAGCAGCTTCGGGGGGACCACAGATACGCAGTATTTT	CASSFGGTTDTQYF	TRBD2	TRBJ2-3	TRBV11-3	once
TGTGCCAGCAGCGTAGCGGCCAGTGACACTGAAGCTTTCTTT	CASSVAASDTEAFF	.	TRBJ1-1	TRBV9	.
TGTGCCACCAGCAGACCTTACCAGGTTGACGAGCAGTACTTC	CATSRPYQVDEQYF	.	TRBJ2-7	TRBV15	.
TGTGCCAGCAGCCCGGATAGACTCACCGGGGAGCTGTTTTTT	CASSPDRLTGELFF	.	TRBJ2-2	TRBV7-8	.
TGTGCCAGCAGTGAATGGGGTAGCTCTGGGGCCAACGTCCTGACTTTC	CASSEWGSSGANVLTF	.	TRBJ2-6	TRBV25-1	.
TGTGCCTGGAGTGGCATGGTAACGGGGGGGCCCTCTTCTATAGAGACCCAGTACTTC	CAWSGMVTGGPSSIETQYF	TRBD2	TRBJ2-5	TRBV30	once
TGTGCCAGCAGCTTTCTCCAAGGGAACACCGGGGAGCTGTTTTTT	CASSFLQGNTGELFF	.	TRBJ2-2	TRBV7-2	once
TGTGCCAGCAGGTCTAAACAGGGTGAGGGTCAGCCCCAGCATTTT	CASRSKQGEGQPQHF	.	TRBJ1-5	TRBV6-6	.
TGTGCCAGCAGCTTCCCCGGACAGGGACTTAATCAGCCCCAGCATTTT	CASSFPGQGLNQPQHF	TRBD1	TRBJ1-5	TRBV11-2	.
TGTGCCAGTATGGTCCCAGAGAACTATGGCTACACCTTC	CASMVPENYGYTF	.	TRBJ1-2	TRBV19	.
TGTGCCAGCAGCTTCTCCGGACCTAACAATCAGCCCCAGCATTTT	CASSFSGPNNQPQHF	.	TRBJ1-5	TRBV7-2	.
TGTGCCAGCAGCTTAGAGGCAGATTTGCAGCCCCAGCATTTT	CASSLEADLQPQHF	.	TRBJ1-5	TRBV11-2	.
TGTGCCAGCAGTATCGGACAGGCTAAACAGCCCCAGCATTTT	CASSIGQAKQPQHF	TRBD1	TRBJ1-5	TRBV2	few
TGCGCCAGCAGCTCGGACAGCTCCTATAATTCACCCCTCCACTTT	CASSSDSSYNSPLHF	.	TRBJ1-6	TRBV5-1	.
TGTGCCAGTAGTATTAGTAGCGACTATGGCTACACCTTC	CASSISSDYGYTF	.	TRBJ1-2	TRBV19	.